The 32 T cell receptor beta chains below all came from one sample that was sequenced in a study of control samples from healthy donors and cancer patients. The data were produced by immunoSEQ multiplex PCR, yet TCRdb's version contains in-frame clones alone and is incomplete. This table holds more than 95,000 clones, 83% found once. The material sequenced was blood. These receptors all stem from a woman between 45 and 65 years old in good health.

The chain is built from TRBV5-4 and TRBJ2-5; D is unclear. The CDR3 length is 14 residues. CDR1 SGHNT and CDR2 YYREEE come from the germline V gene (reference sequence). V lost 4 bases and J lost 5, with 15 bases in between. The CDR3 DNA reads TGTGCCAGCAGCCCGGCGGCGAGTTACGAGACCCAGTACTTC. It is translated as CASSPAASYETQYF.

This clone showed up just once. The chain carries TRBV28 and TRBJ1-3; TRBD1 might be the D (5 bases). Trimming left V 3 bases short and J 8 bases short, with 11 bases between. Germline assignment: CDR1 MDHEN and CDR2 SYDVKM. This CDR3 comprises 13 residues. DNA for the CDR3: TGTGCCAGCAGTTTGTCGGGGGTAGACACCATATATTTT. Its translation is CASSLSGVDTIYF.

This clone was detected once. The chain combines TRBV6-5 with TRBJ2-7; the match to TRBD1 covers 8 bases. There are 15 residues in the CDR3. The V gene end was trimmed by 0 bases and the J gene end by 5 bases; junction bases not matched to a gene: 6. CDR1 MNHEY and CDR2 SVGAGI come from the germline V gene. The CDR3 spells CASSYSYRGKNEQYF. In DNA form, the CDR3 reads TGTGCCAGCAGTTACTCGTACAGGGGGAAGAACGAGCAGTACTTC.

This chain links TRBV9 with TRBJ2-7; D unresolved. Trimming cost V 0 bases and J 8 bases, with 12 bases left between them. The CDR3 extends over 13 amino acids. From germline, CDR1 is SGDLS and CDR2 YYNGEE. This CDR3 reads CASSVAPGLQQYF. As DNA, the CDR3 is TGTGCCAGCAGCGTAGCTCCGGGTCTTCAGCAGTACTTC.

There are many counts of this clone. The chain employs TRBV5-1 and TRBJ1-4, with a tentative D call TRBD1 (5 bases). The germline gives CDR1 SGHRS, CDR2 YFSETQ. This CDR3 comprises 15 residues. Trimming shortened V by 6 bases and J by 7 bases, and 19 bases separated the two germline ends. DNA for the CDR3: TGCGCCAGCACCGAATTAGGGGAGGGAAGTGAAAAACTGTTTTTT. Its translation: CASTELGEGSEKLFF.

The V call is TRBV7-9, the J call TRBJ1-6; TRBD1 is a possible D gene (5 bases). The CDR3 loop spans 15 amino acids. Trimming took 4 bases from V and 7 from J, leaving 14 bases between them. CDR1 and CDR2 from the germline V gene are SEHNR and FQNEAQ (reference sequence). The CDR3 loop is CASSWGGVGNSPLHF. The DNA of the CDR3 is TGTGCCAGCAGCTGGGGCGGGGTTGGGAATTCACCCCTCCACTTT.

The chain recombines TRBV20-1 with TRBJ2-7; 12 bases are a match to TRBD2. With V trimmed by 3 bases and J by 4 bases, 4 bases remained unmatched. Per the germline V gene, CDR1 is DFQATT and CDR2 is SNEGSKA (reference sequence). This CDR3 has 14 amino acids. CDR3 region: CSASIGLAGYEQYF. As DNA, the CDR3 is TGCAGTGCTAGTATTGGACTAGCGGGGTACGAGCAGTACTTC.

This clone was recorded a few times. V is TRBV6-6 and J is TRBJ1-1; 10 nucleotides line up with TRBD1. Germline V gene lookup returns CDR1 MNHNY and CDR2 SVGAGI (reference sequence). With 7 bases clipped from V and 4 bases from J, the junction kept 6 bases outside the gene matches. The CDR3 is 14 amino acids. CDR3 nucleotide sequence: TGTGCCAGCACATTCAGGACAGGGGGCACTGAAGCTTTCTTT. This encodes CASTFRTGGTEAFF.

The CDR3 DNA is TGTGCCAGTTGCTCCACCCACGAGCAGTACTTC. Translation gives CASCSTHEQYF. The rearrangement uses TRBV28 and TRBJ2-7; D ambiguous. The V gene's germline CDR1 is MDHEN and CDR2 SYDVKM. Trimming left V 9 bases short and J 5 bases short, with 11 bases between. The CDR3 extends over 11 amino acids. The entire variable domain, with the rest obtained from reference TRBV28 and TRBJ2-7, is as follows: DVKVTQSSRYLVKRTGEKVFLECVQDMDHENMFWYRQDPGLGLRLIYFSYDVKMKEKGDIPEGYSVSREKKERFSLILESASTNQTSMYLCASCSTHEQYFGPGTRLTVT.

The chain employs TRBV6-5 and TRBJ2-7; weak D call: TRBD1 (7 bases). The germline gives CDR1 MNHEY, CDR2 SVGAGI. V shed 0 bases and J shed 7 bases, with 16 bases lying between them. This CDR3 region has 15 residues. This CDR3 is CASSYSGTAGSEQYF. DNA of the CDR3: TGTGCCAGCAGTTACTCTGGGACAGCGGGCTCGGAGCAGTACTTC.

This clone has a single count. The J gene is TRBJ2-1, the V gene TRBV7-3, with 8 positions matching TRBD2. The CDR3 has 16 residues. Germline V CDR1 and CDR2: SGHTA, FQGTGA. J gave up 4 bases and V 5 bases, and 10 bases lay outside the gene matches. The DNA of the CDR3 is TGTGCCAGCAGCCCCAACGGGGGGGGAACTTACAATGAGCAGTTCTTC. It yields the protein CASSPNGGGTYNEQFF.

The chain couples TRBV5-1 to TRBJ2-3; 11 nucleotides agree with TRBD2. The CDR3 totals 16 residues. V lost 6 bases, J lost 8 bases, and 14 bases stayed unmatched. CDR1 and CDR2 from the germline V gene are SGHRS and YFSETQ. CDR3 region: CASTESGTSGVGTQYF. CDR3 nucleotide sequence: TGCGCCAGCACCGAATCCGGGACTAGCGGTGTCGGTACGCAGTATTTT. The full variable domain, with the rest looked up from reference TRBV5-1 and TRBJ2-3, is KAGVTQTPRYLIKTRGQQVTLSCSPISGHRSVSWYQQTPGQGLQFLFEYFSETQRNKGNFPGRFSGRQFSNSRSEMNVSTLELGDSALYLCASTESGTSGVGTQYFGPGTRLTVL.

This chain joins TRBV7-6 and TRBJ1-3; D uncertain. The CDR3 runs 15 residues. Per the germline V gene, CDR1 is SGHVS and CDR2 is FNYEAQ. V gave up 0 bases and J gave up 0 bases, with 6 bases separating them. CDR3 protein: CASSLARDSGNTIYF. As DNA, the CDR3 is TGTGCCAGCAGCTTAGCTCGGGACTCTGGAAACACCATATATTTT.

The chain employs TRBV19 and TRBJ2-7; tentatively, D is TRBD1 or TRBD2 (5 bases each). Trimming shortened V by 7 bases and J by 6 bases, and 13 bases separated the two germline ends. Germline values: CDR1 LNHDA, CDR2 SQIVND (reference sequence). The CDR3 is made up of 12 amino acids. As DNA, the CDR3 is TGTGCCAGTATAGGGACGGCACTCGAGCAGTACTTC. Protein product: CASIGTALEQYF.

The rearrangement uses TRBV13 and TRBJ1-1; D is ambiguous. The ends were cut back, 4 bases at V and 5 bases at J, with 14 bases in the middle. Germline CDR1 reads PRHDT; CDR2 reads FYEKMQ (reference sequence). This CDR3 is built from 14 residues. CDR3 sequence: CASSSPGRGTEAFF. As DNA, the CDR3 is TGTGCCAGCAGCTCCCCGGGTAGAGGTACTGAAGCTTTCTTT.

Concerning this clone: The sample carries other DNA sequences with the same CDR3. The CDR3 loop is CAWRQGAYEQYF. The CDR3 nucleotides read TGTGCCTGGAGGCAGGGGGCCTACGAGCAGTACTTC. The J gene is TRBJ2-7, the V gene TRBV30; 7 positions agree with TRBD1. Germline V lookup: CDR1 GTSNPN, CDR2 SVGIG (reference sequence). This CDR3 is built from 12 residues. V trimming: 3 bases; J trimming: 2 bases; junction bases outside the gene matches: 1.

CDR3 protein: CASSNPGQGIYEQYF. Here the CDR3 DNA reads TGTGCCAGCAGCAACCCGGGACAGGGGATTTACGAGCAGTACTTC. The chain has TRBV27 and TRBJ2-7, with TRBD1 matching 10 bases. The V gene end was trimmed by 6 bases and the J gene end by 4 bases; junction bases not matched to a gene: 9. Germline lookup yields CDR1 MNHEY and CDR2 SMNVEV (reference sequence). The CDR3 spans 15 residues.

V usage is TRBV3-1 (or the pseudogene TRBV3-2) and J usage is TRBJ1-2; D call uncertain. Germline CDR1 and CDR2: LGHDT and YNNKEL (reference sequence). V was shortened by 4 bases and J by 5 bases, with 5 bases between the two germline ends. This CDR3 has 11 amino acids. The CDR3 sequence is CASSLGYGYTF. CDR3 nucleotides: TGTGCCAGCAGCCTCGGTTATGGCTACACCTTC.

V and J are TRBV18 and TRBJ1-1; D is ambiguous. Germline-derived CDR1 and CDR2 are KGHSH and LQKENI. The CDR3 runs to 14 residues. V gave up 6 bases and J gave up 4 bases, with 15 bases separating them. The CDR3 protein is CASSPKKGSTEAFF. The CDR3 coding sequence is TGTGCCAGCTCTCCAAAGAAGGGAAGCACTGAAGCTTTCTTT.

This clone was counted a few times. The V call is TRBV20-1, the J call TRBJ2-5; D ambiguous. This CDR3 contains 11 residues. Germline V gene data show CDR1 as DFQATT and CDR2 as SNEGSKA (reference sequence). Trimming stripped 6 bases from V and 3 bases from J, with 8 bases between. In DNA form, the CDR3 reads TGCAGTGCCTTGGCGAAAGAGACCCAGTACTTC. This encodes CSALAKETQYF.

The J gene is TRBJ2-1, the V gene TRBV10-2, with 9 bases identical to TRBD2. The germline gives CDR1 WSHSY, CDR2 SAAADI. The CDR3 totals 12 residues. V was pared by 10 bases and J by 7 bases, with 5 bases of the junction left unmatched. In DNA form, the CDR3 reads TGCGCCATCCGCGGGGGGGGAAATGAGCAGTTCTTC. It specifies CAIRGGGNEQFF.

This clone has a count of ten or more. The junction departs from the called germline gene at one end, perhaps through a read error. The CDR3 DNA follows: TGTGCTAGCAGCCCAGGACAGGCGAACAATGAGCAGTTCTTC. Translation gives CASSPGQANNEQFF. The rearrangement joins TRBV7-7 to TRBJ2-1; 7 bases are shared with TRBD1. The CDR3 extends over 14 amino acids. Germline lookup yields CDR1 SSHAT and CDR2 FNYEAQ (reference sequence). The full variable domain, in which reference TRBV7-7 and TRBJ2-1 provide the parts outside the CDR3, is GAGVSQSPRYKVTKRGQDVTLRCDPISSHATLYWYQQALGQGPEFLTYFNYEAQPDKSGLPSDRFSAERPEGSISTLTIQRTEQRDSAMYRCASSPGQANNEQFFGPGTRLTVL.

The chain employs TRBV6-5 and TRBJ2-2; D is uncertain. The CDR3 spans 13 residues. Germline CDR1 reads MNHEY; CDR2 reads SVGAGI. Between the trimmed V and J ends, which lost 8 bases and 6 bases, there was a span of 13 bases. This CDR3 reads CASGVRSAGELFF. CDR3 sequence (DNA): TGTGCCAGCGGGGTCCGATCGGCCGGGGAGCTGTTTTTT.

The chain is built from TRBV11-2 and TRBJ2-1, with 10 bases that match TRBD1. Per germline, CDR1 SGHAT and CDR2 FQNNGV. The CDR3 totals 15 residues. Trimming took 4 bases from V and 6 from J; bases not matched to a gene: 6. The CDR3 sequence: CASSSPGTGVNEQFF. The CDR3 region has the DNA TGTGCCAGCAGCTCGCCCGGGACAGGGGTCAATGAGCAGTTCTTC.

This chain links TRBV27 with TRBJ2-5; no reliable D call. This CDR3 has 13 amino acids. The germline CDR1 and CDR2 sequences are MNHEY and SMNVEV (reference sequence). Trimming pared 5 bases from V and 5 bases from J, leaving 12 bases between. The CDR3 loop is CASSPGSWETQYF. The CDR3 DNA reads TGTGCCAGCAGTCCTGGCTCGTGGGAGACCCAGTACTTC.

The rearrangement links TRBV30 to TRBJ2-5, with D tentatively TRBD2 (5 bases). The CDR3 length is 13 residues. V was trimmed by 2 bases and J by 5 bases, leaving 12 bases between them. Germline lookup yields CDR1 GTSNPN and CDR2 SVGIG (reference sequence). The CDR3 reads CAWSKRERETQYF. For the CDR3, the DNA is TGTGCCTGGAGTAAGAGGGAACGGGAGACCCAGTACTTC.

This sequence joins TRBV28 and TRBJ1-6; D remains ambiguous. Germline CDR1 MDHEN, CDR2 SYDVKM. This CDR3 contains 14 residues. The V and J ends lost 3 bases and 6 bases respectively, with 9 bases between them. CDR3 amino acids: CASSFAGSNSPLHF. As DNA, the CDR3 is TGTGCCAGCAGTTTTGCGGGGTCTAATTCACCCCTCCACTTT.

The rearrangement joins TRBV5-6 to TRBJ2-1; tentatively, D is TRBD1 (6 bases). V gave up 4 bases and J gave up 8 bases, with 16 bases separating them. Looked up from germline, CDR1 is SGHDT and CDR2 is YYEEEE. This CDR3 is 14 amino acids long. The CDR3, as DNA: TGTGCCAGCAGCGATTCAAGGGGGAGTGATGAGCAGTTCTTC. Translated, it gives CASSDSRGSDEQFF.

The rearrangement joins TRBV6-5 to TRBJ1-1; the D is unclear. The germline gives CDR1 MNHEY, CDR2 SVGAGI. V gave up 7 bases and J gave up 8 bases, with 20 bases separating them. The CDR3 contains 14 residues. The CDR3 is CASTDTMGNFEAFF. In DNA, the CDR3 is TGTGCCAGCACCGATACCATGGGTAACTTCGAAGCTTTCTTT.

This sequence joins TRBV13 and TRBJ1-1, with D possibly being TRBD1 (5 bases). CDR1 and CDR2 from the germline V gene are PRHDT and FYEKMQ (reference sequence). Trimming stripped 6 bases from V and 4 bases from J, with 15 bases between. The CDR3 totals 14 residues. CDR3 region: CASRHAGRGTEAFF. The CDR3 DNA is TGTGCCAGCAGGCACGCGGGACGGGGCACTGAAGCTTTCTTT. Full variable domain (remainder filled in from reference TRBV13 and TRBJ1-1): AAGVIQSPRHLIKEKRETATLKCYPIPRHDTVYWYQQGPGQDPQFLISFYEKMQSDKGSIPDRFSAQQFSDYHSELNMSSLELGDSALYFCASRHAGRGTEAFFGQGTRLTVV.

This chain connects TRBV7-3 to TRBJ1-2, with a weak D call TRBD1 (6 bases). With 1 base removed from V and 7 bases from J, the gap between germline ends came to 7 bases. CDR3 length: 12 amino acids. Germline V gene data show CDR1 as SGHTA and CDR2 as FQGTGA. DNA of the CDR3: TGTGCCAGCAGCTTAAACAGGGTTGGCTACACCTTC. It is translated as CASSLNRVGYTF.

The V call is TRBV11-2, the J call TRBJ2-1; TRBD2 agrees at 7 bases. V lost 0 bases to trimming and J lost 7 bases; unmatched junction nucleotides: 9. Germline lookup yields CDR1 SGHAT and CDR2 FQNNGV. This CDR3 has 16 amino acids. The CDR3 DNA follows: TGTGCCAGCAGCTTAGATATGGCTAGCGGAAATAATGAGCAGTTCTTC. Its translation is CASSLDMASGNNEQFF.